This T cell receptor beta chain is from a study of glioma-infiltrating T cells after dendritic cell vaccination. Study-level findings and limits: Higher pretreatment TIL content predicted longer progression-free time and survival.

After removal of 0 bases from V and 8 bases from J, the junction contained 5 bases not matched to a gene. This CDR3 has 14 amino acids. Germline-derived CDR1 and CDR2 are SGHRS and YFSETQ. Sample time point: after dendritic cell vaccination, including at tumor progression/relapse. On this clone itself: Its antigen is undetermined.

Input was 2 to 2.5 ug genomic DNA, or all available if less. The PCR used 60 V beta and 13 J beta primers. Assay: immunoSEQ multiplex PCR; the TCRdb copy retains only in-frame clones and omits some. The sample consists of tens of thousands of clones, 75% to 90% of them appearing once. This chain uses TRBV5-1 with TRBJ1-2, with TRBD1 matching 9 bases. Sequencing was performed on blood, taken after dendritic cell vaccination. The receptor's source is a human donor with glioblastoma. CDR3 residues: CASSLAGQGSGYTF. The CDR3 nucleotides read TGCGCCAGCAGCTTGGCAGGACAGGGGTCGGGCTACACCTTC.